Included here is one T cell receptor beta chain sequence, with context. The data belong to a study of long-term antiretroviral therapy in people with HIV. J lost 3 bases, V lost 8 bases, and 19 bases had no gene match. This CDR3 region has 19 residues. The V gene's germline CDR1 is SGHAT and CDR2 FQNNGV. Assay version v3.0 of immunoSEQ was used, and it was run at survey level. The repertoire was sequenced with immunoSEQ multiplex PCR; TCRdb's copy has only in-frame clones and lacks some. The sample holds approximately 34,000 clones, roughly four fifths seen once. This material consisted of unsorted PBMCs, taken 1 year after starting antiretroviral therapy. This TCR derives from a man between 18 and 29 years old with HIV. This chain connects TRBV11-2 to TRBJ2-1; 10 bases map to TRBD2. In DNA form, the CDR3 reads TGTGCCAGCTGCGCCCGACAGGGCATCGGACTAGCGGTCTACAATGAGCAGTTCTTC. It is translated as CASCARQGIGLAVYNEQFF.